This T cell receptor (beta chain) was retrieved from a study of CD8 T cells in ankylosing spondylitis. Points from the study as a whole: Clones linked to the disease showed a CD8+ phenotype. They occurred at relatively low frequencies in peripheral blood. Seemingly characteristic of ankylosing spondylitis blood was a TCR beta motif consisting of several highly homologous variants. Reports of some motif variants in reactive arthritis synovial fluid and blood predate this one.

The V gene lost 5 bases and the J gene lost 3 bases, with 17 bases spanning the gap. This CDR3 is built from 15 residues. Germline-derived CDR1 and CDR2 are MNHEY and SMNVEV (reference sequence). Quantitative 5'-RACE with molecular barcodes generated TCR beta libraries. TCRdb independently ran MiXCR on the 5' RACE reads; one entry per CDR3 protein. The data show around 300,000 distinct CDR3 sequences, 14% to 15% seen once. The sample holds a few counts of this clonotype. Its antigen is unidentified. The V call is TRBV27, the J call TRBJ2-7; the D gene is possibly TRBD1 (6 bases). The material sequenced was blood, either unsorted or a sorted T cell fraction (not recorded which). This clonotype originated in a male donor with ankylosing spondylitis or in good health (not recorded which). The CDR3 nucleotides read TGTGCCAGCAGTGTAAGGGCAGGGGATAACTACGAGCAGTACTTC. Protein: CASSVRAGDNYEQYF.